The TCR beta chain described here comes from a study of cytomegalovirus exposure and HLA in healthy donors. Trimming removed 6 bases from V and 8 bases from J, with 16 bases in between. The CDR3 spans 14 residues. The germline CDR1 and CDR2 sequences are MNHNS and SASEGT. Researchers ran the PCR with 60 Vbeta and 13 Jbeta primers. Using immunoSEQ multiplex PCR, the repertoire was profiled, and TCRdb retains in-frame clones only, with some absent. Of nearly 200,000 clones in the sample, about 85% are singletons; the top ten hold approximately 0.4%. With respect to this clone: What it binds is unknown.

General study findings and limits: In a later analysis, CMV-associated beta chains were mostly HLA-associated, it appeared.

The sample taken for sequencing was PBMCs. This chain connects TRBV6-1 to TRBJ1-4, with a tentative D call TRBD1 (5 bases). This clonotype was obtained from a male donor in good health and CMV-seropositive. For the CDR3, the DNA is TGTGCCAGCAGCATCAGGGTTTCAGGGGAAAAACTGTTTTTT. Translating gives CASSIRVSGEKLFF.